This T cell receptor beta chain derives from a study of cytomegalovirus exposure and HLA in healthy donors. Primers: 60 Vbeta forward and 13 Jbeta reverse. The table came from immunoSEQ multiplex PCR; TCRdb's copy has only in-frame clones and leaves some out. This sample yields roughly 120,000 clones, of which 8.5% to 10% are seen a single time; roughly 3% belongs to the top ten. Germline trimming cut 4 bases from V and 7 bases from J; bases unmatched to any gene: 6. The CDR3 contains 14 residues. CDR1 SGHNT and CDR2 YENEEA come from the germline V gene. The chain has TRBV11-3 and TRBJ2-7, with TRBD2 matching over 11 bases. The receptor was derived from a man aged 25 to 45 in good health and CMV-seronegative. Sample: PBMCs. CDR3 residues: CASSWGLAVREQYF. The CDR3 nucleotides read TGTGCCAGCAGCTGGGGACTAGCGGTTCGAGAGCAGTACTTC.